Listed below are T cell receptor beta chains from one sample, sequenced in a study of cytomegalovirus exposure and HLA in healthy donors. Measured with immunoSEQ multiplex PCR; TCRdb has only the in-frame clones, and not every one. The data show 110,000 to 150,000 clones, over 70% seen once. The material sequenced was PBMCs. Every receptor here comes from a man between 40 and 49 years old in good health and CMV-seropositive. CDR3s include the opening cysteine and the closing phenylalanine or tryptophan. The order of the fields is J gene, V gene, CDR3 protein.

j_call: TRBJ2-2; v_call: TRBV5-4; cdr3_aa: CASSVPPSGRAGGELFF
j_call: TRBJ2-5; v_call: TRBV7-9; cdr3_aa: CASSPSGGARETQYF
j_call: TRBJ2-7; v_call: TRBV12-5; cdr3_aa: CASGLLRDRSYEQYF
j_call: TRBJ1-1; v_call: TRBV4-1; cdr3_aa: CASSQDLGRLNTEAFF
j_call: TRBJ2-3; v_call: TRBV19; cdr3_aa: CASSPGLTTDTQYF
j_call: TRBJ2-7; v_call: TRBV2; cdr3_aa: CAGSAFRDKSYEQYF
j_call: TRBJ2-7; v_call: TRBV7-6; cdr3_aa: CASSPGVGPYYEQYF
j_call: TRBJ1-4; v_call: TRBV5-1; cdr3_aa: CASSFGRQGNEKLFF
j_call: TRBJ2-5; v_call: TRBV10-3; cdr3_aa: CATRDTSQETQYF
j_call: TRBJ2-7; v_call: TRBV6-1; cdr3_aa: CAGSITGRVPYEQYF
j_call: TRBJ2-7; v_call: TRBV6-1; cdr3_aa: CASTTSGGTYEQYF
j_call: TRBJ1-2; v_call: TRBV4-2; cdr3_aa: CASSQDEQGDYGYTF
j_call: TRBJ2-6; v_call: TRBV6-1; cdr3_aa: CASSEGGVSSGANVLTF
j_call: TRBJ2-2; v_call: TRBV28; cdr3_aa: CASSMRGARSGELFF
j_call: TRBJ1-5; v_call: TRBV27; cdr3_aa: CASSLSGRGGNQPQHF
j_call: TRBJ1-5; v_call: TRBV7-6; cdr3_aa: CASSLGLDQPQHF
j_call: TRBJ1-4; v_call: TRBV5-5; cdr3_aa: CASSSLPKQGLGEKLFF
j_call: TRBJ1-1; v_call: TRBV5-8; cdr3_aa: CASSLRQGVNTEAFF
j_call: TRBJ2-2; v_call: TRBV7-7; cdr3_aa: CASSLDGLNTGELFF
j_call: TRBJ1-6; v_call: TRBV7-9; cdr3_aa: CASSPADRGGSPLHF
j_call: TRBJ1-5; v_call: TRBV27; cdr3_aa: CASSEKKTVSNQPQHF
j_call: TRBJ1-2; v_call: TRBV29-1; cdr3_aa: CSVDPRAGTGAKGDGYTF